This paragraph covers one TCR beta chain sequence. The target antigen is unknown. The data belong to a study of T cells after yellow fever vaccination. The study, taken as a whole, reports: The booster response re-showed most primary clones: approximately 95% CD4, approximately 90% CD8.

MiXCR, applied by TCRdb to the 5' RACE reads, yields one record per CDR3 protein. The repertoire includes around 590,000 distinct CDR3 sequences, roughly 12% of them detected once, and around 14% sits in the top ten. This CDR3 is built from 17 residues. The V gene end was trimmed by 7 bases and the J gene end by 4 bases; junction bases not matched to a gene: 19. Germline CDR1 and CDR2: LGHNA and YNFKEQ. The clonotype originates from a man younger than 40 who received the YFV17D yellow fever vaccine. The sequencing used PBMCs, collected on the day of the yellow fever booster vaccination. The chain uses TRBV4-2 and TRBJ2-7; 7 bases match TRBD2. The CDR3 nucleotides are TGTGCCAGCATCGAAGTGGCCAGCGGGAAGCTAGAGTACGAGCAGTACTTC. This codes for CASIEVASGKLEYEQYF.